These 28 T cell receptor beta chains share one sample of origin, sequenced in a study of blood T cell repertoires in COVID-19. Only in-frame clones appear in the TCRdb table, and some are missing; sequencing was by immunoSEQ multiplex PCR. The table includes 300,000 to 400,000 clones, about 90% detected once. Material: peripheral blood. All receptors derive from a woman younger than 45 with COVID-19, enrolled during active disease.

This clone was observed a handful of times. The chain carries TRBV5-4 and TRBJ1-2, with 8 bases fitting TRBD1. This CDR3 is 12 amino acids long. The V gene end was trimmed by 4 bases and the J gene end by 8 bases; junction bases not matched to a gene: 4. Germline CDR1 SGHNT, CDR2 YYREEE (reference sequence). CDR3 bases: TGTGCCAGCAGCCCAGGGGGCCGGGGCTACACCTTC. It encodes CASSPGGRGYTF.

V usage is TRBV10-3 and J usage is TRBJ1-2, with TRBD1 identical over 7 bases. Germline values: CDR1 ENHRY, CDR2 SYGVKD. J was trimmed by 7 bases and V by 2 bases; bases with no gene match: 7. This CDR3 comprises 14 residues. The DNA for the CDR3 is TGTGCCATCAGTGAGCCCCAGACAGGGATTGGCTACACCTTC. It codes for CAISEPQTGIGYTF.

The chain couples TRBV11-2 to TRBJ2-7, with 8 nucleotides matching TRBD1. Germline V CDR1 and CDR2: SGHAT, FQNNGV. This CDR3 spans 17 amino acids. V gave up 4 bases and J gave up 7 bases; unmatched junction bases: 18. Written as DNA, the CDR3 is TGTGCCAGCAGCTCCTACAAAACAGGGGGATATTCTACGGAGCAGTACTTC. This codes for CASSSYKTGGYSTEQYF.

The J gene is TRBJ1-1, the V gene TRBV5-1; the match to TRBD1 covers 8 bases. Germline V lookup: CDR1 SGHRS, CDR2 YFSETQ. V shed 2 bases, J shed 0 bases, and the junction held 6 bases outside the gene matches. The length of the CDR3 is 16 residues. This CDR3 reads CASSFGTGTLNTEAFF. The CDR3 coding sequence is TGCGCCAGCAGCTTCGGGACAGGAACCTTGAACACTGAAGCTTTCTTT.

This rearrangement joins TRBV14 to TRBJ2-1; 8 nucleotides align to TRBD1. Germline CDR1 SGHDN, CDR2 FVKESK. The CDR3 contains 18 residues. Germline trimming cut 3 bases from V and 3 bases from J; bases unmatched to any gene: 13. As DNA, the CDR3 is TGTGCCAGCAGCCACCTCCCACAGGGGGTCCCCTACTACAATGAGCAGTTCTTC. Translation gives CASSHLPQGVPYYNEQFF.

This clone was observed a few times. The J gene is TRBJ1-1, the V gene TRBV6-5; TRBD1 is a possible D gene (5 bases). The ends were cut back, 4 bases at V and 2 bases at J, with 8 bases in the middle. Germline V gives CDR1 MNHEY, CDR2 SVGAGI. This CDR3 contains 13 residues. The CDR3 bases are TGTGCCAGCAGTTTAGGGGCCAACACTGAAGCTTTCTTT. Protein sequence: CASSLGANTEAFF.

The V and J genes are TRBV28 and TRBJ1-5; 7 bases are a match to TRBD1. CDR1 is MDHEN, CDR2 SYDVKM, per germline. The CDR3 totals 15 residues. V shed 10 bases and J 2 bases; nucleotides not matched to a gene: 11. The CDR3 protein is CATAHLTGGNQPQHF. Here the CDR3 DNA reads TGTGCCACCGCTCATCTTACAGGGGGCAATCAGCCCCAGCATTTT.

The chain is built from TRBV28 and TRBJ2-1; D possibly corresponds to TRBD2 (6 bases). The V gene's germline CDR1 is MDHEN and CDR2 SYDVKM. V was shortened by 6 bases and J by 8 bases, with 17 bases between the two germline ends. This CDR3 contains 14 residues. The CDR3 bases are TGTGCCAGCAGACCCGGGACTGCTAGGGATGAGCAGTTCTTC. This translates into CASRPGTARDEQFF. Combining the CDR3 with reference TRBV28 and TRBJ2-1 gives the whole variable domain DVKVTQSSRYLVKRTGEKVFLECVQDMDHENMFWYRQDPGLGLRLIYFSYDVKMKEKGDIPEGYSVSREKKERFSLILESASTNQTSMYLCASRPGTARDEQFFGPGTRLTVL.

This chain uses TRBV30 with TRBJ2-3; a possible D gene is TRBD1 (5 bases). V was trimmed by 4 bases and J by 0 bases, leaving 11 bases between them. This CDR3 has 14 residues. In germline, CDR1 is GTSNPN, CDR2 SVGIG (reference sequence). The CDR3 loop is CAWMGRASTDTQYF. The CDR3 nucleotides are TGTGCCTGGATGGGCAGGGCAAGCACAGATACGCAGTATTTT.

The chain uses TRBV9 and TRBJ1-3, with unresolved D. CDR1 and CDR2 from the germline V gene are SGDLS and YYNGEE. The ends were cut back, 3 bases at V and 4 bases at J, with 8 bases in the middle. The CDR3 is made up of 13 amino acids. Here the CDR3 reads CASSAMGGNTIYF. In DNA form, the CDR3 reads TGTGCCAGCAGCGCGATGGGCGGAAACACCATATATTTT. Complete variable domain (other parts from reference TRBV9 and TRBJ1-3): DSGVTQTPKHLITATGQRVTLRCSPRSGDLSVYWYQQSLDQGLQFLIQYYNGEERAKGNILERFSAQQFPDLHSELNLSSLELGDSALYFCASSAMGGNTIYFGEGSWLTVV.

This rearrangement joins TRBV7-2 to TRBJ2-3; TRBD2 might be the D (5 bases). V was shortened by 4 bases and J by 7 bases, with 12 bases between the two germline ends. CDR3 size: 13 residues. CDR1 and CDR2 (germline): SGHTA, FQGNSA. The CDR3 coding sequence is TGTGCCAGCAGCTCCACCCCGGGGTATACGCAGTATTTT. Protein: CASSSTPGYTQYF.

The rearrangement joins TRBV7-2 to TRBJ2-1; TRBD2 matches at 7 bases. Germline V gene lookup returns CDR1 SGHTA and CDR2 FQGNSA. Trimming cost V 1 base and J 4 bases; bases outside gene matches: 7. The CDR3 extends over 16 amino acids. CDR3 amino acids: CASSLDGSGPYNEQFF. The CDR3 nucleotides are TGTGCCAGCAGCTTAGATGGTAGCGGGCCATACAATGAGCAGTTCTTC.

This clone was seen once. The rearrangement links TRBV6-5 to TRBJ1-2; TRBD1 agrees at 9 bases. After removal of 5 bases from V and 9 bases from J, the junction contained 7 bases not matched to a gene. Germline CDR1 and CDR2: MNHEY and SVGAGI. The CDR3 length is 13 residues. DNA for the CDR3: TGTGCCAGCAGTCCCGGGACAGGGTTTAGCTACACCTTC. Its protein product is CASSPGTGFSYTF.

The V and J genes are TRBV2 and TRBJ2-3; TRBD2 matches 14 bases. This CDR3 region has 14 residues. CDR1 and CDR2 from the germline V gene are SNHLY and FYNNEI. The V and J ends lost 7 bases and 7 bases, in that order; junction bases with no gene match: 4. CDR3 sequence (DNA): TGTGCCAGCACCGGGACTAGCGGGAGCCATACGCAGTATTTT. It translates to CASTGTSGSHTQYF.

The chain has TRBV6-2 or TRBV6-3 and TRBJ2-5; D possibly corresponds to TRBD2 (6 bases). Germline V lookup: CDR1 MNHEY, CDR2 SVGEGT. The CDR3 loop spans 19 amino acids. V dropped 0 bases and J dropped 3 bases, with 23 bases sitting between them. The CDR3 DNA reads TGTGCCAGCAGTTACTCGAATCCTAGGTTCGGAGTAGCGGAAGAGACCCAGTACTTC. This codes for CASSYSNPRFGVAEETQYF.

This clone came up once. This chain joins TRBV19 and TRBJ2-6, with D maybe TRBD2 (7 bases). This CDR3 has 17 residues. Germline CDR1 and CDR2: LNHDA and SQIVND (reference sequence). Deletions cut 5 bases from V and 5 bases from J, with 19 bases between. CDR3 loop: CASSGGAGLRRANVLTF. CDR3 DNA: TGTGCCAGTAGTGGGGGGGCGGGACTGAGGAGGGCCAACGTCCTGACTTTC.

This rearrangement joins TRBV7-9 to TRBJ2-3; 7 bases match TRBD2. V dropped 5 bases and J dropped 3; count of bases not matched to a gene: 8. Germline loops: CDR1 SEHNR, CDR2 FQNEAQ (reference sequence). CDR3 length: 15 residues. CDR3 loop: CASSPSGGSTDTQYF. Here the CDR3 DNA reads TGTGCCAGCAGCCCGTCGGGGGGTTCGACAGATACGCAGTATTTT.

CDR3 nucleotide sequence: TGTGCCAGCAGTGGGTGGGGGGATACCTACGAGCAGTACTTC. Protein product: CASSGWGDTYEQYF. This rearrangement joins TRBV2 to TRBJ2-7; D is possibly TRBD2 (6 bases). The V and J ends lost 4 bases and 2 bases respectively, with 12 bases between them. The germline CDR1 and CDR2 sequences are SNHLY and FYNNEI. The CDR3 spans 14 residues.

This clone was observed once. The chain uses TRBV6-2 or TRBV6-3 and TRBJ2-5; the D gene is possibly TRBD1 (5 bases). Trimming removed 5 bases at V and 2 bases at J, with 6 bases between. There are 12 residues in the CDR3. The germline V gene has CDR1 MNHEY and CDR2 SVGEGT. CDR3 nucleotides: TGTGCCAGCAGTAGACAGCAAGAGACCCAGTACTTC. Translation: CASSRQQETQYF.

This chain links TRBV5-1 with TRBJ1-4; 7 bases are a match to TRBD1. Germline V lookup: CDR1 SGHRS, CDR2 YFSETQ. The CDR3 is made up of 15 amino acids. The junction had 7 bases not matched to a gene; V was cut back by 1 base and J by 7 bases. CDR3 coding DNA: TGCGCCAGCAGCTTGCAGGGGGAGGTTGGTGAAAAACTGTTTTTT. It specifies CASSLQGEVGEKLFF.

The rearrangement uses TRBV18 and TRBJ2-5, with a weak D call TRBD1 (6 bases). Germline V gene lookup returns CDR1 KGHSH and CDR2 LQKENI. The CDR3 spans 15 residues. The germline V and J ends were trimmed by 8 bases and 4 bases, with 20 bases remaining between them. For the CDR3, the DNA is TGTGCCAGCGACGACAGGTTGCAATCAACAGAGACCCAGTACTTC. Encoded protein: CASDDRLQSTETQYF.

The CDR3 DNA reads as TGCGCCAGCAGCATACAGTTTCCTAATGAAAAACTGTTTTTT. Translating gives CASSIQFPNEKLFF. The chain links TRBV5-1 to TRBJ1-4; D is unclear. The CDR3 has 14 amino acids. Trimming left V 4 bases short and J 3 bases short, with 10 bases between. CDR1 is SGHRS and CDR2 is YFSETQ in the germline V gene.

The chain links TRBV19 to TRBJ2-7, with D hard to call. Trimming left V 3 bases short and J 0 bases short, with 12 bases between. Germline CDR1 LNHDA, CDR2 SQIVND (reference sequence). This CDR3 comprises 15 residues. The CDR3 bases are TGTGCCAGTAGTATTTCGAGTATCTACTCCTACGAGCAGTACTTC. Translating it yields CASSISSIYSYEQYF.

This clone was detected only once. The chain uses TRBV7-9 and TRBJ1-5, with 9 bases identical to TRBD1. The CDR3 totals 15 residues. Germline CDR1 is SEHNR and CDR2 is FQNEAQ (reference sequence). V was pared by 4 bases and J by 5 bases, with 6 bases of the junction left unmatched. The CDR3 spells CASSSDRGADQPQHF. CDR3 nucleotides: TGTGCCAGCAGCTCGGACAGGGGCGCGGATCAGCCCCAGCATTTT.

With regard to this clone: This CDR3 is also generated by other DNA sequences in the sample. The chain employs TRBV5-1 and TRBJ2-2; TRBD2 agrees at 8 bases. The CDR3 covers 16 residues. V lost 0 bases to trimming and J lost 3 bases; unmatched junction nucleotides: 4. In germline, CDR1 is SGHRS, CDR2 YFSETQ. This CDR3 reads CASSLESGGYTGELFF. The CDR3 nucleotides read TGCGCCAGCAGCTTGGAGTCGGGAGGGTACACCGGGGAGCTGTTTTTT.

This rearrangement joins TRBV5-1 to TRBJ1-3; TRBD1 might be the D (6 bases). Germline V gene data show CDR1 as SGHRS and CDR2 as YFSETQ. CDR3 length: 16 residues. Trimming took off 4 bases at V and 4 bases at J, with 18 bases between the two ends. CDR3 nucleotide sequence: TGCGCCAGCAGCCCTCTTGGGGGGGCGGTGGGAAACACCATATATTTT. Protein: CASSPLGGAVGNTIYF.

The rearrangement links TRBV15 to TRBJ1-2; no clear D. Per germline, CDR1 LNHNV and CDR2 YYDKDF (reference sequence). V was pared by 1 base and J by 2 bases, with 11 bases between. The CDR3 loop spans 15 amino acids. The CDR3 sequence is CATSRVLGINYGYTF. The CDR3 DNA is TGTGCCACCAGCAGAGTTCTCGGGATCAACTATGGCTACACCTTC.

This clone has just one count. This chain uses TRBV5-1 with TRBJ2-2, with D perhaps matching TRBD1 (6 bases). V lost 5 bases and J lost 4, with 18 bases in between. Per germline, CDR1 SGHRS and CDR2 YFSETQ. The CDR3 runs 16 residues. The CDR3 protein is CASRELGAGTTGELFF. DNA of the CDR3: TGCGCCAGCAGAGAACTGGGGGCAGGAACCACCGGGGAGCTGTTTTTT.